This T cell receptor beta chain was documented in a study of cytomegalovirus exposure and HLA in healthy donors. Study at large: The early release's HLA-typed donors yielded 70 million to 85 million unique TCRs. Of all 380 or so donors who were genotyped, 75% to 90% belonged to the Caucasian-associated ancestry cluster. Study outcomes and limitations: CMV serostatus was the sole immune exposure information available.

60 Vbeta and 13 Jbeta primers were used in PCR. Clones were read by immunoSEQ multiplex PCR, and TCRdb kept only the in-frame ones, dropping some. The sample contains around 140,000 clones, approximately 85% of which appear only once. This clone was counted a few times. The antigen is unknown. The CDR3 covers 13 residues. The ends were cut back, 6 bases at V and 7 bases at J, with 19 bases in the middle. Per the germline V gene, CDR1 is SQVTM and CDR2 is ANQGSEA. All the people who gave samples were healthy bone marrow donors. The sequence was obtained from a woman aged 45-60 years in good health and CMV-seropositive. Sequencing was done on a sample of PBMCs. The V call is TRBV29-1, the J call TRBJ2-7; D may be TRBD1 (6 bases). The CDR3 region is CSVQGQGRREQYF. DNA of the CDR3: TGCAGCGTACAAGGGCAGGGGCGAAGGGAGCAGTACTTC.